The 15 T cell receptor beta chains below were found in one sample sequenced in a study of cytomegalovirus exposure and HLA in healthy donors (dated by TCRdb to about 2017). Receptor amplification or capture employed the immunoSEQ multiplex PCR assay. For the multiplex PCR, a mixture combining 60 forward primers for TCR Vbeta segments and 13 reverse primers for TCR Jbeta segments was used. Held by TCRdb, this immuneACCESS table contains in-frame sequences only and omits some clones. Under half of the omission traces to an unresolved V gene where checked; the cause of the rest is unknown. For this sample there are 150,000 or so clones; over 60% appear just once. The ten top clones hold 1.6% of the sample. Sample: PBMCs. The receptor set was obtained from a female donor in good health and CMV-seronegative.

This clone appeared once. This chain links TRBV6-5 with TRBJ1-1; D remains unclear. V dropped 6 bases and J dropped 1 base, with 6 bases sitting between them. The CDR3 is made up of 12 amino acids. CDR1 is MNHEY and CDR2 is SVGAGI in the germline V gene. The DNA of the CDR3 is TGTGCCAGCAGACGACAGAACACTGAAGCTTTCTTT. Translation gives CASRRQNTEAFF.

The rearrangement uses TRBV10-3 and TRBJ2-1, with 8 bases fitting TRBD2. Looked up from germline, CDR1 is ENHRY and CDR2 is SYGVKD. Trimming took 2 bases from V and 0 from J; bases not matched to a gene: 15. This CDR3 is 20 amino acids long. The CDR3 is CAISEATSGLAESSYNEQFF. The DNA for the CDR3 is TGTGCCATCAGTGAGGCGACGAGCGGACTAGCCGAGAGCTCCTACAATGAGCAGTTCTTC.

This clone was detected a few times. The V and J genes are TRBV21-1 and TRBJ1-1. TRBV21-1 is a documented pseudogene. CDR3 size: 14 residues. DNA for the CDR3: TGTGCCAGCAGCAACCAGCTAGTGGGGGGGAGAGCTTTCTTT. The encoded protein is CASSNQLVGGRAFF.

The table lists this clone with a few counts. This sequence joins TRBV28 and TRBJ1-1, with D possibly matching TRBD1 (5 bases). Per germline, CDR1 MDHEN and CDR2 SYDVKM. Trimming stripped 5 bases from V and 1 base from J, with 5 bases between. The CDR3 has 12 amino acids. The CDR3 DNA reads as TGTGCCAGCAGTACAGGGAACACTGAAGCTTTCTTT. It is translated as CASSTGNTEAFF.

Comments on this clone: Other nucleotide sequences in the sample specify the same CDR3. The chain joins TRBV10-1 to TRBJ2-7; maybe TRBD2 (5 bases). Trimming removed 0 bases at V and 0 bases at J, with 6 bases between. The CDR3 runs 14 residues. Germline V gene lookup returns CDR1 WNHNN and CDR2 SYGVQD (reference sequence). CDR3 sequence (DNA): TGCGCCAGCAGTGAGTCGGGGAGCTCCTACGAGCAGTACTTC. Residues: CASSESGSSYEQYF.

The chain has TRBV7-3 and TRBJ2-7; 9 nucleotides match TRBD2. The CDR3 loop spans 16 amino acids. Trimming removed 5 bases from V and 6 bases from J; junction bases left unmatched: 14. Germline CDR1 and CDR2: SGHTA and FQGTGA. For the CDR3, the DNA is TGTGCCAGCAGCGAATACCATAGCGGGAGTCTTGGCGAGCAGTACTTC. Translation: CASSEYHSGSLGEQYF.

The V call is TRBV6-6, the J call TRBJ1-2; 10 bases map to TRBD1. The V and J ends lost 1 base and 4 bases, in that order; junction bases with no gene match: 3. The CDR3 length is 15 residues. Germline lookup yields CDR1 MNHNY and CDR2 SVGAGI (reference sequence). CDR3 sequence: CASSYLDRGGYGYTF. Written as DNA, the CDR3 is TGTGCCAGCAGTTACTTGGACAGGGGGGGCTATGGCTACACCTTC.

This sequence joins TRBV13 and TRBJ1-2; the match to TRBD1 covers 7 bases. The junction had 8 bases not matched to a gene; V was cut back by 4 bases and J by 6 bases. Looked up from germline, CDR1 is PRHDT and CDR2 is FYEKMQ (reference sequence). The length of the CDR3 is 14 residues. This CDR3 is CASSSVAGGHGYTF. The CDR3 bases are TGTGCCAGCAGCTCCGTGGCAGGGGGACATGGCTACACCTTC.

This clone was observed once. This chain joins TRBV7-8 and TRBJ2-7; 7 positions agree with TRBD1. CDR3 length: 15 amino acids. The V segment lost 3 bases and the J segment 6 bases; nucleotides outside the gene matches: 11. The germline CDR1 and CDR2 sequences are SGHVS and FQNEAQ. The CDR3 DNA sequence: TGTGCCAGCAGCTTTGGGGACAGCAACGTACGCGAGCAGTACTTC. This codes for CASSFGDSNVREQYF.

The chain carries TRBV5-4 and TRBJ2-3; weak D call: TRBD2 (5 bases). Germline CDR1 is SGHNT and CDR2 is YYREEE (reference sequence). V lost 4 bases and J 5 bases, leaving 11 bases between the germline ends. The CDR3 is 13 amino acids. CDR3 amino acids: CASSNDRGDTQYF. The CDR3 nucleotides read TGTGCCAGCAGCAACGACCGGGGAGATACGCAGTATTTT.

The V call is TRBV6-1, the J call TRBJ1-1; D not certain. The CDR3 contains 14 residues. CDR1 is MNHNS, CDR2 SASEGT, per germline. Trimming took 8 bases from V and 6 from J, leaving 19 bases between them. CDR3 sequence: CASAETFGRAEAFF. Here the CDR3 DNA reads TGTGCCAGCGCTGAGACCTTTGGGAGAGCTGAAGCTTTCTTT.

The rearrangement joins TRBV5-1 to TRBJ2-2, with TRBD1 matching over 7 bases. Germline lookup yields CDR1 SGHRS and CDR2 YFSETQ. The CDR3 length is 15 residues. The trim removed 5 bases at V and 2 bases at J, leaving 6 bases unmatched. This chain's CDR3 is CASSRTGENTGELFF. The CDR3 region has the DNA TGCGCCAGCAGTCGGACAGGAGAAAACACCGGGGAGCTGTTTTTT.

The chain uses TRBV7-3 and TRBJ2-2; 7 bases align to TRBD1. With V trimmed by 5 bases and J by 4 bases, 7 bases remained unmatched. The CDR3 loop spans 15 amino acids. CDR1 and CDR2 from the germline V gene are SGHTA and FQGTGA. The CDR3 nucleotides are TGTGCCAGCAGCCTCGACAGGGTGGGCACCGGGGAGCTGTTTTTT. Its translation is CASSLDRVGTGELFF. Full variable domain (outside the CDR3, taken from reference TRBV7-3 and TRBJ2-2): GAGVSQTPSNKVTEKGKYVELRCDPISGHTALYWYRQSLGQGPEFLIYFQGTGAADDSGLPNDRFFAVRPEGSVSTLKIQRTERGDSAVYLCASSLDRVGTGELFFGEGSRLTVL.

V and J are TRBV9 and TRBJ2-5; tentative D call: TRBD1 (6 bases). With 6 bases removed from V and 1 base from J, the gap between germline ends came to 13 bases. CDR3 length: 14 residues. Looked up from germline, CDR1 is SGDLS and CDR2 is YYNGEE. For the CDR3, the DNA is TGTGCCAGCAACAGCCGAGGGGGCCAAGAGACCCAGTACTTC. This sequence encodes CASNSRGGQETQYF. The complete variable domain, with remaining parts taken from reference TRBV9 and TRBJ2-5, reads DSGVTQTPKHLITATGQRVTLRCSPRSGDLSVYWYQQSLDQGLQFLIQYYNGEERAKGNILERFSAQQFPDLHSELNLSSLELGDSALYFCASNSRGGQETQYFGPGTRLLVL.

This rearrangement joins TRBV18 to TRBJ1-1, with D unclear. The CDR3 length is 16 residues. Germline CDR1 reads KGHSH; CDR2 reads LQKENI. Trimming stripped 4 bases from V and 0 bases from J, with 15 bases between. The CDR3: CASSRAGESVNTEAFF. In DNA, the CDR3 is TGTGCCAGCTCACGTGCCGGGGAATCGGTGAACACTGAAGCTTTCTTT.